The rows below give T cell receptor beta chains drawn from one sample of a study of long-term antiretroviral therapy in people with HIV. The protocol was immunoSEQ multiplex PCR, while the TCRdb copy is restricted to in-frame clones and leaves out a portion. This sample yields about 18,000 clones, of which 90% to 95% are seen a single time; roughly a tenth belongs to the top ten. This specimen consisted of unsorted PBMCs, obtained 3 years after starting antiretroviral therapy. The receptor source for this set is a man in his fifties or sixties with HIV. The CDR3 runs from the conserved cysteine through the conserved F or W. A D gene is named only where the DNA matches it firmly. The size of a clone is reported for some rows only, either as once, few or many, or as a class for expanded clones.

cdr3_nt cdr3_aa d_call j_call clone_size v_call
TGTGCCAGCAGCTTATCTTCAGGGAACAATTCACCCCTCCACTTT CASSLSSGNNSPLHF . TRBJ1-6 . TRBV11-2
TGTGCCAGCAGCCCCAGCGGGGGTTGGACAGATACGCAGTATTTT CASSPSGGWTDTQYF TRBD2 TRBJ2-3 . TRBV5-4
TGCGCCAGCAGCCAAACCACAGGGAATGAGCAGTTCTTC CASSQTTGNEQFF . TRBJ2-1 . TRBV4-3
TGTGCCAGCAGTGAATATGTGGGGGGGGCGAATGAGCAGTTCTTC CASSEYVGGANEQFF . TRBJ2-1 . TRBV25-1
TGTGCCAGCAGCTTCAGGGGGCAGGTCGGGGAGCTGTTTTTT CASSFRGQVGELFF TRBD1 TRBJ2-2 . TRBV7-2
TGCAGCGTTGAAGGAAGCCCCGGGACTAGTTCCTACAATGAGCAGTTCTTC CSVEGSPGTSSYNEQFF TRBD2 TRBJ2-1 . TRBV29-1
TGCGCCAGCAGCTTGACGGGAGAAGACTACAATGAGCAGTTCTTC CASSLTGEDYNEQFF . TRBJ2-1 . TRBV5-1
TGTGCCAGCAGGGGCCCTTTCGGGGGCAATCAGCCCCAGCATTTT CASRGPFGGNQPQHF . TRBJ1-5 once TRBV28
TGTGCCAGCAGCTCCCCGGGGAGTGGGACTAATGAAAAACTGTTTTTT CASSSPGSGTNEKLFF . TRBJ1-4 medium-sized TRBV11-2
TGCGCCAGCAGCCCGGGGGACGTGCCGCTAGATACGCAGTATTTT CASSPGDVPLDTQYF . TRBJ2-3 . TRBV5-1
TGTGCCAGCAGTTCGGGACAGGGCCGGCGGACTGAAGCTTTCTTT CASSSGQGRRTEAFF TRBD1 TRBJ1-1 . TRBV6-5
TGTGCCAGCAGCCCGAACAGGGGGCGCTTGGCAGATACGCAGTATTTT CASSPNRGRLADTQYF TRBD1 TRBJ2-3 . TRBV11-2
TGTGCCAGCAGCAAGGGACAGCCGCGGACTGAAGCTTTCTTT CASSKGQPRTEAFF TRBD1 TRBJ1-1 . TRBV5-8
TGTGCCAGCAGTTTATTAGGGGTGCAAGAGACCCAGTACTTC CASSLLGVQETQYF . TRBJ2-5 . TRBV27
TGTGCCAGCTCACCAGGCAGGGGGCAGAACACCGGGGAGCTGTTTTTT CASSPGRGQNTGELFF TRBD1 TRBJ2-2 . TRBV18
TGTGCCTGGAGCACAGATTACTCCTACGAGCAGTACTTC CAWSTDYSYEQYF . TRBJ2-7 . TRBV30
TGTGCCAGCAGCCCGGGACAGGAACACAATGAGCAGTTCTTC CASSPGQEHNEQFF TRBD1 TRBJ2-1 . TRBV14
TGTGCCTGGAGTGTAGGGGGCACTGAAGCTTTCTTT CAWSVGGTEAFF . TRBJ1-1 once TRBV30
TGTGCCAGCAGTGAAGGGAGTAACTACGAGCAGTACTTC CASSEGSNYEQYF . TRBJ2-7 . TRBV6-1
TGTGCCAGCAGCTTGGAGACCACAGGGGGAGGGTTCAATGAGCAGTTCTTC CASSLETTGGGFNEQFF . TRBJ2-1 . TRBV5-5
TGTGCCTGGGCGGGGGGGACGGTAGATACGCAGTATTTT CAWAGGTVDTQYF TRBD2 TRBJ2-3 . TRBV30
TGTGCCAGCGGCGCAGGGCCAGATACGCAGTATTTT CASGAGPDTQYF . TRBJ2-3 . TRBV7-9
TGTGCCAGCAGTTTTGCTAGCGGGAGTAACACCGGGGAGCTGTTTTTT CASSFASGSNTGELFF TRBD2 TRBJ2-2 . TRBV6-6
TGTGCCAGTAGTATAGTACCCCGACAGGTTAATCAGCCCCAGCATTTT CASSIVPRQVNQPQHF . TRBJ1-5 . TRBV19
TGCGCCAGCAGCTTGGAATTTTACACTGAAGCTTTCTTT CASSLEFYTEAFF . TRBJ1-1 few TRBV5-1
TGTGCCAGCAGCTTAGGCAGCTCCTACAATGAGCAGTTCTTC CASSLGSSYNEQFF . TRBJ2-1 . TRBV7-9
TGTGCCTGGAGTGTACCGGGGGTGGAGACCCAGTACTTC CAWSVPGVETQYF . TRBJ2-5 . TRBV30
TGTGCCAGCAGCCTAGGGACTAGCGGGCGGGTAGGTGAGCAGTTCTTC CASSLGTSGRVGEQFF TRBD2 TRBJ2-1 . TRBV5-4
TGTGCCAGCAGCCAGGACAGGGGCTATGGCTACACCTTC CASSQDRGYGYTF TRBD1 TRBJ1-2 . TRBV6-6
TGTGCCTCTGGGGGAGAAAACTTTTACGAGCAGTACTTC CASGGENFYEQYF . TRBJ2-7 . TRBV6-5
TGTGCCAGCAGCCATATACTAGCGGGGACAAACAATGAGCAGTTCTTC CASSHILAGTNNEQFF TRBD2 TRBJ2-1 . TRBV13